A single sample is the source of the 12 T cell receptor beta chains below, sequenced in a study of graft-versus-host responses after intestinal transplantation. Sequencing used immunoSEQ multiplex PCR; TCRdb keeps in-frame clones, though not all of them. The table records 9,500 to 14,000 clones, around 83% of them present only once. The specimen comprised PBMCs, sampled around 530 days after intestinal transplant. These receptors were obtained from a human patient who received an intestinal transplant, so some T cells may come from the graft donor.

The chain uses TRBV9 and TRBJ1-1; D gene ambiguous. The CDR3 spans 14 residues. The ends were cut back, 2 bases at V and 6 bases at J, with 14 bases in the middle. CDR1 and CDR2 (germline): SGDLS, YYNGEE. CDR3 amino acids: CASSVSRGLAEAFF. CDR3 DNA sequence: TGTGCCAGCAGCGTTAGCCGGGGATTGGCTGAAGCTTTCTTT.

This rearrangement joins TRBV7-9 to TRBJ2-7; D uncertain. The germline V gene has CDR1 SEHNR and CDR2 FQNEAQ (reference sequence). The CDR3 contains 10 residues. V dropped 5 bases and J dropped 4 bases, with 3 bases sitting between them. The CDR3 here is CASSGYEQYF. As DNA, the CDR3 is TGTGCCAGCAGCGGGTACGAGCAGTACTTC.

V is TRBV7-8 and J is TRBJ2-7; D possibly matches TRBD1 or TRBD2 (6 bases each). This CDR3 region has 17 residues. From germline, CDR1 is SGHVS and CDR2 FQNEAQ. V was clipped by 8 bases and J by 0 bases, with 23 bases between them. The CDR3 is CASSRGGARDPSYEQYF. The CDR3 coding sequence is TGTGCCAGCTCCAGGGGCGGAGCGCGGGACCCCTCCTACGAGCAGTACTTC.

V usage is TRBV11-1 and J usage is TRBJ2-6; the D is unclear. Looked up from germline, CDR1 is SGHAT and CDR2 is FQDESV (reference sequence). This CDR3 has 16 residues. V was shortened by 2 bases and J by 2 bases, with 10 bases between the two germline ends. CDR3 region: CASSLFMGTGANVLTF. The DNA of the CDR3 is TGTGCCAGCAGCTTATTCATGGGCACTGGGGCCAACGTCCTGACTTTC.

The chain is built from TRBV6-4 and TRBJ1-6; D remains unclear. Germline V gene lookup returns CDR1 MRHNA and CDR2 SNTAGT. V shed 6 bases and J shed 6 bases, with 15 bases lying between them. The length of the CDR3 is 15 residues. DNA for the CDR3: TGTGCCAGCAGGCCTACGCGGAGCTCTAATTCACCCCTCCACTTT. Its protein product is CASRPTRSSNSPLHF.

This clone was observed a single time. The CDR3 spells CASRLTDYEQYF. As DNA, the CDR3 is TGTGCCAGCAGACTAACAGACTACGAGCAGTACTTC. The rearrangement links TRBV28 to TRBJ2-7; no clear D gene. Germline V gene lookup returns CDR1 MDHEN and CDR2 SYDVKM. The CDR3 runs 12 residues. V was shortened by 6 bases and J by 3 bases, with 9 bases between the two germline ends.

Concerning this clone: A read error may account for a junction end that differs from germline. This chain uses TRBV14 with TRBJ2-5; possibly TRBD1 for D (5 bases). The CDR3 totals 16 residues. Looked up from germline, CDR1 is SGHDN and CDR2 is FVKESK. CDR3 nucleotide sequence: TGTGCCAGCAGCCAAGATTGGGCCGACAGCCAAGGGACCCAGTACTTC. It is translated as CASSQDWADSQGTQYF.

The V gene is TRBV5-1, the J gene TRBJ2-7; 7 nucleotides agree with TRBD2. Germline V lookup: CDR1 SGHRS, CDR2 YFSETQ. Trimming cost V 2 bases and J 3 bases; bases outside gene matches: 14. This CDR3 has 17 amino acids. For the CDR3, the DNA is TGCGCCAGCAGCTTATCCTCAGGATCCGGACTAGTCTACGAGCAGTACTTC. Protein sequence: CASSLSSGSGLVYEQYF.

The CDR3 coding sequence is TGTGCCAGCAGCCCACAAGGGGGATATGGCTACACCTTC. This codes for CASSPQGGYGYTF. This chain connects TRBV5-8 to TRBJ1-2, with a tentative D call TRBD1 (6 bases). The CDR3 runs 13 residues. CDR1 is SGHTS, CDR2 YDEGEE, per germline. With 4 bases removed from V and 5 bases from J, the gap between germline ends came to 12 bases.

The chain recombines TRBV4-1 with TRBJ1-5; tentative D call: TRBD1 (5 bases). The V end was cut by 0 bases, the J end by 4 bases, with 16 bases between. This CDR3 comprises 17 residues. Germline-derived CDR1 and CDR2 are MGHRA and YSYEKL. CDR3 loop: CASSQDPGWRGNQPQHF. For the CDR3, the DNA is TGCGCCAGCAGCCAAGATCCCGGGTGGAGGGGAAATCAGCCCCAGCATTTT.

The J gene is TRBJ1-2, the V gene TRBV5-1, with TRBD1 as a possible D gene (5 bases). V lost 4 bases and J lost 5, with 12 bases in between. Germline V gene lookup returns CDR1 SGHRS and CDR2 YFSETQ. This CDR3 has 13 residues. CDR3 coding DNA: TGCGCCAGCAGCGTACAGGAGGCATATGGCTACACCTTC. Translated: CASSVQEAYGYTF.

CDR3 coding DNA: TGCGCCAGCAGCACGGACAGGGGGACCACTGAAGCTTTCTTT. This sequence encodes CASSTDRGTTEAFF. The V gene is TRBV5-1, the J gene TRBJ1-1, with 10 nucleotides matching TRBD1. The V and J ends lost 4 bases and 4 bases, in that order; junction bases with no gene match: 4. The CDR3 extends over 14 amino acids. CDR1 is SGHRS and CDR2 is YFSETQ in the germline V gene.